A selection of T cell receptor beta chains follows, all from one sample in a study of T cell repertoires in cytomegalovirus infection. Via MiXCR, TCRdb re-called the reads, giving one row per CDR3 protein. The sample records around 240,000 distinct CDR3 sequences, over 20% being singletons. Sequenced sample: CD8+ T cells from PBMCs. The receptors shown here come from a human donor in good health (CMV status not recorded). Some clones in this sample may be carry-over from other donors' samples. The CDR3 runs from the conserved cysteine through the conserved F or W. A D gene is named only where the DNA matches it firmly. Size tells how often a clone was seen (once, few, many) or the class of an expanded clone, and some rows leave it out.

j_gene | abundance | d_gene | v_gene | CDR3nt | CDR3aa
TRBJ2-1 | many | TRBD1 | TRBV7-9 | TGTGCCAGCAGCGCCCGGACAGGGGGGACCTACAATGAGCAGTTCTTC | CASSARTGGTYNEQFF
TRBJ2-7 | few | - | TRBV4-1 | TGCGCCAGCAGCCAAGGGACTACCATCTCCTACGAGCAGTACTTC | CASSQGTTISYEQYF
TRBJ2-7 | many | - | TRBV19 | TGTGCCTCATCAGGCATCGCCAGCGGCGAGCAGTACTTC | CASSGIASGEQYF
TRBJ2-5 | few | TRBD2 | TRBV29-1 | TGCAGCGTGGAGGGACTAAGAGAGACCCAGTACTTC | CSVEGLRETQYF
TRBJ2-3 | many | TRBD1 | TRBV7-2 | TGTGCCAGCAGTATCACACAGGGGACAGATACGCAGTATTTT | CASSITQGTDTQYF
TRBJ2-3 | few | - | TRBV12-5 | TGTGCTAGTGGTTTGCCCCCGGCGGATACGCAGTATTTT | CASGLPPADTQYF
TRBJ1-1 | - | - | TRBV5-1 | TGCGCCAGCGCCTCCAGAGTCATGAACACTGAAGCTTTCTTT | CASASRVMNTEAFF
TRBJ1-2 | - | - | TRBV19 | TGTGCCAGTAGTATGGGGCCGGACGGCTATGGCTACACCTTC | CASSMGPDGYGYTF
TRBJ1-5 | - | - | TRBV12-3/TRBV12-4 | TGTGCGATCGGGGAGCAGGGAAATCAGCCCCAGCATTTT | CAIGEQGNQPQHF
TRBJ2-1 | few | TRBD1 | TRBV20-1 | TGCAGTGCGGGGACAGTCGTCTCCTACAATGAGCAGTTCTTC | CSAGTVVSYNEQFF
TRBJ1-1 | many | - | TRBV7-2 | TGTGCCAGCAGCTCGTGGGGGGGGGCTGAAGCTTTCTTT | CASSSWGGAEAFF
TRBJ2-3 | - | - | TRBV12-3/TRBV12-4 | TGTGCCAGCAGTTTAGCGGGTGTGCCTAGCACAGATACGCAGTATTTT | CASSLAGVPSTDTQYF
TRBJ1-4 | many | - | TRBV6-1 | TGTGCCAGCACTCCCTTGGGGACCAAGTCTAGTGAAAAACTGTTTTTT | CASTPLGTKSSEKLFF
TRBJ1-2 | - | TRBD1 | TRBV4-1 | TGCGCCAGCAGCCTCCCAGGGGGCGCGGGTGGCTACACCTTC | CASSLPGGAGGYTF
TRBJ2-1 | few | - | TRBV14 | TGTGCCAGCAGCCAAGAAGCAGGGTTCTACAATGAGCAGTTCTTC | CASSQEAGFYNEQFF
TRBJ1-5 | few | - | TRBV19 | TGTGCCAGTGGCCTGCGGGGCGCGCATCAGCCCCAGCATTTT | CASGLRGAHQPQHF